The clone carrying this T cell receptor (beta chain) was picked up many times. Its antigen is unknown. The data originate from a study of molecular identifiers for immune sequencing clone quantification. Study observations and caveats: The sizes of highly expanded clones could be underestimated when identical TCR molecules share a barcode.

Each CDR3 protein is one row after TCRdb ran MiXCR on the PCR reads. The sample contains some 320,000 distinct CDR3 sequences, roughly 24% of which appear only once. Trimming stripped 4 bases from V and 6 bases from J, with 15 bases between. Germline values: CDR1 SQVTM, CDR2 ANQGSEA. This CDR3 has 13 residues. The TCR originated in a human donor in good health. Some libraries in this study had Jurkat cell RNA spiked in. This chain joins TRBV29-1 and TRBJ1-1; no definite D call. The sample taken for sequencing was naive CD8+ T cells from blood, with Jurkat cell RNA spiked in. Specified subset: FACS-sorted CD8+CD4-CCR7+CD45RA+ naive T cells. The CDR3 region is CSVGLPQRPEAFF. The CDR3 nucleotides read TGCAGCGTTGGGCTCCCCCAACGGCCTGAAGCTTTCTTT.